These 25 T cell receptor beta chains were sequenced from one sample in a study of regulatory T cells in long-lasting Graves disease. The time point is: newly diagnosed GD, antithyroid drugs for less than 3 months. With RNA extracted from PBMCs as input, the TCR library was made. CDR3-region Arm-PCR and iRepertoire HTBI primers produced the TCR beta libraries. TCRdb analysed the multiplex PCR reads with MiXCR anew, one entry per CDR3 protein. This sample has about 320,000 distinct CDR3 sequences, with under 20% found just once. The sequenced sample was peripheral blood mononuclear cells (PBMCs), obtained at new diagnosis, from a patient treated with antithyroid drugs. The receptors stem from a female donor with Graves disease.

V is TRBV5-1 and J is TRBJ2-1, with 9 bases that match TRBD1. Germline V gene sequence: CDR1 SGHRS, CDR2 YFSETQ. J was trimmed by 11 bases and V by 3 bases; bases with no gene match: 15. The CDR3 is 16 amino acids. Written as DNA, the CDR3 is TGCGCCAGCAGCTATACCGGGACAGGGTTGTTAACTCAGCAGTTCTTC. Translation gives CASSYTGTGLLTQQFF.

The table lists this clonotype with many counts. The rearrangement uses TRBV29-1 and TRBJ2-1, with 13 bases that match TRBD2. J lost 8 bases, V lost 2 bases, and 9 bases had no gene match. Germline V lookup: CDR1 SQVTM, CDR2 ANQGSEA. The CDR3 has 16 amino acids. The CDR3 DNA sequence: TGCAGCGTTGAAAATCAACTAGCGGGAGGGCCTCATGAGCAGTTCTTC. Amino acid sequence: CSVENQLAGGPHEQFF.

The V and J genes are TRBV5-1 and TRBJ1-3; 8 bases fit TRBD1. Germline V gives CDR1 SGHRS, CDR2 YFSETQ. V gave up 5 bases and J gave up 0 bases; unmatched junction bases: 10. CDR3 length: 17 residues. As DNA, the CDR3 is TGCGCCAGCAGTTCGGATGGACAGGGAATCTCTGGAAACACCATATATTTT. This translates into CASSSDGQGISGNTIYF.

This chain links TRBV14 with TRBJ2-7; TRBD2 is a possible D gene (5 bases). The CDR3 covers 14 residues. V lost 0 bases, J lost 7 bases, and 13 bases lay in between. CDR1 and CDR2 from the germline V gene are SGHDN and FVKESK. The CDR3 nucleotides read TGTGCCAGCAGCCAAGATCCGGGGTCGCGGGAGCAGTACTTC. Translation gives CASSQDPGSREQYF.

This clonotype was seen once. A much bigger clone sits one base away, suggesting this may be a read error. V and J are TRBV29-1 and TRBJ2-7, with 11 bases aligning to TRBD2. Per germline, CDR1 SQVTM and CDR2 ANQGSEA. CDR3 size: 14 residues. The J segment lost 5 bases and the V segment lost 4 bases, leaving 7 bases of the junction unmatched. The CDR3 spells CSVVAGGTPDEQYF. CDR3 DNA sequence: TGCAGCGTTGTAGCGGGAGGGACCCCTGACGAGCAGTACTTC.

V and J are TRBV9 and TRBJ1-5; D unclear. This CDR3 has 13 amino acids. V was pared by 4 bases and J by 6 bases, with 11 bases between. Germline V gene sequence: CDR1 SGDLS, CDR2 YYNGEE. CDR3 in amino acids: CASSTTMGQPQHF. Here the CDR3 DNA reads TGTGCCAGCAGCACTACCATGGGTCAGCCCCAGCATTTT. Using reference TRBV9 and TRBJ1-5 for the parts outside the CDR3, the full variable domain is DSGVTQTPKHLITATGQRVTLRCSPRSGDLSVYWYQQSLDQGLQFLIQYYNGEERAKGNILERFSAQQFPDLHSELNLSSLELGDSALYFCASSTTMGQPQHFGDGTRLSIL.

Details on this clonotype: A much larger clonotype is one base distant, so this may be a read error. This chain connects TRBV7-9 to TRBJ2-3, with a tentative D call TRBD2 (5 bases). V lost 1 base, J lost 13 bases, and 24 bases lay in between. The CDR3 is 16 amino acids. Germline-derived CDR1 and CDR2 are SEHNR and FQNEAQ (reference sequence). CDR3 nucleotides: TGTGCCAGCAGCTTAGGCCCCGGCCGGGCGAGAGCGGTGGAGTATTTT. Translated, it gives CASSLGPGRARAVEYF. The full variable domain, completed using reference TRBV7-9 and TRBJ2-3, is DTGVSQNPRHKITKRGQNVTFRCDPISEHNRLYWYRQTLGQGPEFLTYFQNEAQLEKSRLLSDRFSAERPKGSFSTLEIQRTEQGDSAMYLCASSLGPGRARAVEYFGPGTRLTVL.

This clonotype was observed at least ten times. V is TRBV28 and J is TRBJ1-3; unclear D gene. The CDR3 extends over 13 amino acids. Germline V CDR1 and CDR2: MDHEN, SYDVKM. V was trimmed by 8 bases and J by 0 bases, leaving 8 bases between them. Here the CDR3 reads CASYASSGNTIYF. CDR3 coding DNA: TGTGCCAGCTACGCGAGCTCTGGAAACACCATATATTTT.

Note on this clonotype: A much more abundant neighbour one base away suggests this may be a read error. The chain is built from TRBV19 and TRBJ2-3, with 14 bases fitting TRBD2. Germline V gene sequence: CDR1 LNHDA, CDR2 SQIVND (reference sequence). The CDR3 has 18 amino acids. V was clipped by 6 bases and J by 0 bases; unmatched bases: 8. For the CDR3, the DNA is TGTGCCAGTAGCCCCCGACTAGCGGGAGGGTCCAGCACAGATACGCAGTATTTT. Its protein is CASSPRLAGGSSTDTQYF.

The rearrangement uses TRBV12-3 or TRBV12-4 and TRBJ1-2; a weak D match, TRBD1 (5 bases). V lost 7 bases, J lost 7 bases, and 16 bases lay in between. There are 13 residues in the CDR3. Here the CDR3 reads CASNSGGVSGYTF. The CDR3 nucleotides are TGTGCCAGCAATTCGGGGGGAGTAAGTGGCTACACCTTC.

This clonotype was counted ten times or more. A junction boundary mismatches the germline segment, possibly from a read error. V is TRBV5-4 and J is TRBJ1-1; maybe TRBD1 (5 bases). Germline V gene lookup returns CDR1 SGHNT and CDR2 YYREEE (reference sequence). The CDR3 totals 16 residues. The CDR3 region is CASSLAGRGSNTEAFF. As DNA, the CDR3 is TGTGCCAGCAGTTTGGCGGGGAGGGGCTCGAACACTGAAGCTTTCTTT.

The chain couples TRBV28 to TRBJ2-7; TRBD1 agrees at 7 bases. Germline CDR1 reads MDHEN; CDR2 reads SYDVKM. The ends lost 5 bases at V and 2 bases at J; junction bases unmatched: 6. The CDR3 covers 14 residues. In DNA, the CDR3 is TGTGCCAGCAGTCGCCCGGACAGGACCTACGAGCAGTACTTC. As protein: CASSRPDRTYEQYF.

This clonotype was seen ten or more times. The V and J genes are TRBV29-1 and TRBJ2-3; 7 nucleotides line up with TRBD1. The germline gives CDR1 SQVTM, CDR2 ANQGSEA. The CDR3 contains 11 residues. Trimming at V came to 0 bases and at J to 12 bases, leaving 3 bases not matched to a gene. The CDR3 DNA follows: TGCAGCGTTGAAGAGGCAGGGGGACAGTATTTT. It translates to CSVEEAGGQYF.

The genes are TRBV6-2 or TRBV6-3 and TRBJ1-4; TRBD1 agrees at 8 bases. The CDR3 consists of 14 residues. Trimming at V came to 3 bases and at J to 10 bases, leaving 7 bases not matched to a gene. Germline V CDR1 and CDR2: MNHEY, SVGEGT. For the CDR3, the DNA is TGTGCCAGCAGTTATGGGACAGGCTCAGGAAAACTGTTTTTT. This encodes CASSYGTGSGKLFF.

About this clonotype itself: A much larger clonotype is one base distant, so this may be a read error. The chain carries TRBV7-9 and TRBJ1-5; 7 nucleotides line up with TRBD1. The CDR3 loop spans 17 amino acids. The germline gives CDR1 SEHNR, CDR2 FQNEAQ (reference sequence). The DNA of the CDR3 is TGTGCCAGCAGCTCAGAGGGACAGAAATATAGCAATCAGCCCCAGCAATTT. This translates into CASSSEGQKYSNQPQQF.

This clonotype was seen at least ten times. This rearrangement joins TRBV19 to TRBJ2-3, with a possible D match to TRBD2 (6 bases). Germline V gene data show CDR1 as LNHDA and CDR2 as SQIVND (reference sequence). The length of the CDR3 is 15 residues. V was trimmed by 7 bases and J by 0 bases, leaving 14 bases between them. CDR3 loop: CASMLRDASTDTQYF. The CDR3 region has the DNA TGTGCCAGTATGTTGCGGGACGCTAGCACAGATACGCAGTATTTT.

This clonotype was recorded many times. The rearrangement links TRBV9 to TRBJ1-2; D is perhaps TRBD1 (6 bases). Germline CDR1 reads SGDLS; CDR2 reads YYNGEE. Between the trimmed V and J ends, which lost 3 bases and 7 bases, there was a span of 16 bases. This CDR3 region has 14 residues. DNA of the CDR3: TGTGCCAGCAGCGGGACAGCAGAACTAGGTGGCTACACCTTC. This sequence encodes CASSGTAELGGYTF.

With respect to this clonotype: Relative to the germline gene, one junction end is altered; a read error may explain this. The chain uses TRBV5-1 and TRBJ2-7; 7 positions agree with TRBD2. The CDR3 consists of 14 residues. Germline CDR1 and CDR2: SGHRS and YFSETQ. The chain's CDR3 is CAGRPWGGSYEQYF. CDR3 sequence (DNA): TGTGCCGGCAGACCGTGGGGGGGGAGCTACGAGCAGTACTTC.

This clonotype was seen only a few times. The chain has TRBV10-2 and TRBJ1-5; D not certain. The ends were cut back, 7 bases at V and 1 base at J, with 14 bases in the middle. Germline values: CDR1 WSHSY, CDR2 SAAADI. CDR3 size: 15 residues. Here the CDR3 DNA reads TGCGCCAGCACCCGGGAACACGGGAGCAATCAGCCCCAGCATTTT. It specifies CASTREHGSNQPQHF.

Here the CDR3 DNA reads TGTGCCAGCAGTGAGGGACTAGCGGGCGATGAGCAGTTCTTC. Translated: CASSEGLAGDEQFF. The V gene is TRBV2, the J gene TRBJ2-5; 12 nucleotides align to TRBD2. The tail of the sequence fits TRBJ2-1 better, so the J call may be wrong. This CDR3 spans 14 amino acids. Germline lookup yields CDR1 SNHLY and CDR2 FYNNEI.

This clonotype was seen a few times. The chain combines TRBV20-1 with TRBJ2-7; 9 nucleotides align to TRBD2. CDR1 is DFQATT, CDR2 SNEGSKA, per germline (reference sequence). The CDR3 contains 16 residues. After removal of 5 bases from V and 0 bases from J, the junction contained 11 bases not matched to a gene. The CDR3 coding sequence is TGCAGTGCTCGCAGGCCCGATAGCGGGAGCTCCTACGAGCAGTACTTC. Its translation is CSARRPDSGSSYEQYF.

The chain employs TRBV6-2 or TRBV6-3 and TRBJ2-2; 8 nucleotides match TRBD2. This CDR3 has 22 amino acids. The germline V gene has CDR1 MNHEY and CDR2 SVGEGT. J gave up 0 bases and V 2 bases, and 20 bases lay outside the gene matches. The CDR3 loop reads CASSYPREPPKTSDSNTGELFF. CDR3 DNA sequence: TGTGCCAGCAGTTACCCCCGGGAGCCACCTAAGACTAGCGACTCGAACACCGGGGAGCTGTTTTTT.

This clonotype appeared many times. CDR3 nucleotides: TGTGCCTGGAGTGGGACTGAAGCTTTCTTT. Its protein product is CAWSGTEAFF. The genes are TRBV30 and TRBJ1-1; no firm D call. Germline V gives CDR1 GTSNPN, CDR2 SVGIG (reference sequence). V lost 1 base and J lost 5, with 2 bases in between. The CDR3 length is 10 residues.

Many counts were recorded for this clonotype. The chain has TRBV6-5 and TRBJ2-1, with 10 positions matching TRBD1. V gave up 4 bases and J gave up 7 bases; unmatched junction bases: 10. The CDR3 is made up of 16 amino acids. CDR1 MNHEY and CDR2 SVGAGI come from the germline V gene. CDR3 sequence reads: CASSWGVPGQGNEQFF. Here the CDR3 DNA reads TGTGCCAGCAGTTGGGGAGTCCCGGGACAGGGGAATGAGCAGTTCTTC.

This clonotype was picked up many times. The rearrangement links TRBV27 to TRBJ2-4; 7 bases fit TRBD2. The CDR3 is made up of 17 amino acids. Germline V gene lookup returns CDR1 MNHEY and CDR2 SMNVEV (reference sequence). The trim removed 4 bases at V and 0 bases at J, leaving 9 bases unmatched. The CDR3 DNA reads TGTGCCAGCAGTTCTTCTAGCGGTGAGCTAGCCAAAAACATTCAGTACTTC. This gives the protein CASSSSSGELAKNIQYF.